A selection of T cell receptor beta chains follows, all from one sample in a study of post-analysis software for immune sequencing data. TCRdb ran MiXCR on the PCR reads and lists one entry per CDR3 protein. The sample has hundreds of thousands of distinct CDR3 sequences; about a third are singletons. The sample consisted of blood. Source of these receptors: a girl between 10 and 17 years old with multiple sclerosis. Both conserved end residues are part of each CDR3. The order of the fields is CDR3 DNA, CDR3 protein, D gene, J gene, clone size, V gene. A D gene is named only where the DNA matches it firmly. A clone size is listed for some rows: how often the clone was seen (once, few, many), or a class if it is expanded.

CDR3 DNA: TGCAGTGCTAGAGATCCCGGGACTAGCGGCTACAATGAGCAGTTCTTC; CDR3 protein: CSARDPGTSGYNEQFF; D gene: TRBD2; J gene: TRBJ2-1; clone size: .; V gene: TRBV20-1
CDR3 DNA: TGCGCCAGCAGCCAAGGGAGGCTAGCGGGGGGGAGGCTAGCCAAAAACATTCAGTACTTC; CDR3 protein: CASSQGRLAGGRLAKNIQYF; D gene: TRBD2; J gene: TRBJ2-4; clone size: .; V gene: TRBV4-1
CDR3 DNA: TGCAGTGCTAGAGTTGAAGGGACTAGCGGGGGCGTCGAGACCCAGTACTTC; CDR3 protein: CSARVEGTSGGVETQYF; D gene: TRBD2; J gene: TRBJ2-5; clone size: few; V gene: TRBV20-1
CDR3 DNA: TGCAGCACACTCAGGGGGGATACGCAGTATTTT; CDR3 protein: CSTLRGDTQYF; D gene: TRBD1; J gene: TRBJ2-3; clone size: many; V gene: TRBV29-1
CDR3 DNA: TGTGCCAGCAGGCACCTGGGGACTGAAGCTTTCTTT; CDR3 protein: CASRHLGTEAFF; D gene: .; J gene: TRBJ1-1; clone size: few; V gene: TRBV12-3/TRBV12-4
CDR3 DNA: TGTGCCAGCCTCCCCCGGAGCGGGGGGGCCAATGAGCAGTTCTTC; CDR3 protein: CASLPRSGGANEQFF; D gene: TRBD2; J gene: TRBJ2-1; clone size: .; V gene: TRBV7-2
CDR3 DNA: TGTGCCAGCAGCTCCGGACAGGGAATATCCTACGAGCAGTACTTC; CDR3 protein: CASSSGQGISYEQYF; D gene: TRBD1; J gene: TRBJ2-7; clone size: .; V gene: TRBV7-2
CDR3 DNA: TGCGCCAGCAGCTTCCCTAGCGGGGAGGGAGATACGCAGTATTTT; CDR3 protein: CASSFPSGEGDTQYF; D gene: TRBD2; J gene: TRBJ2-3; clone size: .; V gene: TRBV5-1
CDR3 DNA: TGTGCCAGCAGTGAGTGGCGGCGGGGGGGCAACTACGAGCAGTACTTC; CDR3 protein: CASSEWRRGGNYEQYF; D gene: TRBD2; J gene: TRBJ2-7; clone size: many; V gene: TRBV6-1
CDR3 DNA: TGCGCCAGCAGCTCGGGACAGGGGGCACACGAGCAGTACTTC; CDR3 protein: CASSSGQGAHEQYF; D gene: TRBD1; J gene: TRBJ2-7; clone size: .; V gene: TRBV5-1
CDR3 DNA: TGTGCCAGCAGCCAAGAGGCCGAGGGCACAGATACGCAGTATTTT; CDR3 protein: CASSQEAEGTDTQYF; D gene: .; J gene: TRBJ2-3; clone size: few; V gene: TRBV3-1
CDR3 DNA: TGTGCTAGTGGTTTGGGGATCGGGCTTGCAGATACGCAGTATTTT; CDR3 protein: CASGLGIGLADTQYF; D gene: .; J gene: TRBJ2-3; clone size: few; V gene: TRBV12-5
CDR3 DNA: TGTACCAGCAGTTCCCCTGGTAGCGGGGTTTCCTGGGGCAATGAGCAGTTCTTC; CDR3 protein: CTSSSPGSGVSWGNEQFF; D gene: TRBD2; J gene: TRBJ2-1; clone size: .; V gene: TRBV12-3/TRBV12-4
CDR3 DNA: TGTGCCAGCAACCCTGGATGGGCTGGGGCCAACGTCCTGACTTTC; CDR3 protein: CASNPGWAGANVLTF; D gene: .; J gene: TRBJ2-6; clone size: few; V gene: TRBV2
CDR3 DNA: TGCGCCAGCAGCTTGGCGGACAGGACGTCCCAAGAGACCCAGTACTTC; CDR3 protein: CASSLADRTSQETQYF; D gene: TRBD1; J gene: TRBJ2-5; clone size: few; V gene: TRBV5-1
CDR3 DNA: TGTGCCAGCAGGGGAGAGGGGGCGGTTGGCTACACCTTC; CDR3 protein: CASRGEGAVGYTF; D gene: TRBD1; J gene: TRBJ1-2; clone size: .; V gene: TRBV7-2
CDR3 DNA: TGTGCCAGCAGTGAATATCTGACACCTGGAGCTGAAAAACTGTTTTTT; CDR3 protein: CASSEYLTPGAEKLFF; D gene: .; J gene: TRBJ1-4; clone size: .; V gene: TRBV25-1
CDR3 DNA: TGTGCTAGTGGTTTGTTACCGGTTGAAAATGGCTACACCTTC; CDR3 protein: CASGLLPVENGYTF; D gene: .; J gene: TRBJ1-2; clone size: .; V gene: TRBV12-5
CDR3 DNA: TGTGCCAGCAGCTTAGCGGGGGCCGGCAGGGGCGGCTATGGCTACACCTTC; CDR3 protein: CASSLAGAGRGGYGYTF; D gene: .; J gene: TRBJ1-2; clone size: few; V gene: TRBV7-9
CDR3 DNA: TGCAGTGCCGGGACAGGGGGAGAGGAGACCCAGTACTTC; CDR3 protein: CSAGTGGEETQYF; D gene: TRBD1; J gene: TRBJ2-5; clone size: many; V gene: TRBV20-1
CDR3 DNA: TGTGCCAGCAGTTACGGGACGGCAGGCTTGACGCAGTATTTT; CDR3 protein: CASSYGTAGLTQYF; D gene: .; J gene: TRBJ2-3; clone size: .; V gene: TRBV6-2/TRBV6-3
CDR3 DNA: TGCAGCGTGGGATGGGACTGGGCGGGAGAGCAGTACTTC; CDR3 protein: CSVGWDWAGEQYF; D gene: .; J gene: TRBJ2-7; clone size: many; V gene: TRBV29-1
CDR3 DNA: TGCGCCAGCAGCCAAGATCGGGATAGCGGGGGGCGATACAATGAGCAGTTCTTC; CDR3 protein: CASSQDRDSGGRYNEQFF; D gene: TRBD2; J gene: TRBJ2-1; clone size: once; V gene: TRBV4-1
CDR3 DNA: TGTGCCAGCAGTTACCTTGAGCAGGGCCGGACAGATACGCAGTATTTT; CDR3 protein: CASSYLEQGRTDTQYF; D gene: .; J gene: TRBJ2-3; clone size: few; V gene: TRBV6-6
CDR3 DNA: TGTGCCAGCAGCCAAGATCCGAGCTACGAGCAGTACTTC; CDR3 protein: CASSQDPSYEQYF; D gene: .; J gene: TRBJ2-7; clone size: few; V gene: TRBV3-1